The 7 T cell receptor beta chains given below trace back to one sample, sequenced in a study of blood T cell repertoires in COVID-19. Using immunoSEQ multiplex PCR, the repertoire was profiled, and TCRdb retains in-frame clones only, with some absent. The table has fewer than 150,000 clones, approximately 85% seen once. The specimen sequenced was peripheral blood. These TCRs come from a human donor in a cohort sampled during active COVID-19.

The chain joins TRBV19 to TRBJ2-1, with a possible D match to TRBD2 (6 bases). Germline assignment: CDR1 LNHDA and CDR2 SQIVND (reference sequence). There are 14 residues in the CDR3. V lost 7 bases and J lost 8, with 18 bases in between. Here the CDR3 reads CASNSPIGTHEQFF. CDR3 DNA sequence: TGTGCCAGTAATTCCCCGATTGGGACTCATGAGCAGTTCTTC.

To note about this clone: The sample contains more than one DNA sequence encoding this CDR3. CDR3 sequence reads: CASSLTSGSTDTQYF. The CDR3, as DNA: TGTGCCAGCAGCTTGACTAGCGGAAGCACAGATACGCAGTATTTT. This chain uses TRBV7-9 with TRBJ2-3, with 9 positions matching TRBD2. Trimming took 3 bases from V and 0 from J; bases not matched to a gene: 1. Germline V CDR1 and CDR2: SEHNR, FQNEAQ (reference sequence). There are 15 residues in the CDR3.

The CDR3 sequence: CASSIRDRGRGKPQYF. The DNA for the CDR3 is TGTGCCAGCAGCATCCGGGACAGGGGGCGGGGTAAGCCTCAGTACTTC. The gene calls are TRBV25-1 and TRBJ2-4; 12 bases agree with TRBD1. This CDR3 has 16 residues. Losses at the gene ends were 6 bases for V and 12 bases for J; bases not matched to a gene: 15. The germline V gene has CDR1 MGHDK and CDR2 SYGVNS.

The V and J genes are TRBV7-2 and TRBJ2-7; the D gene is possibly TRBD2 (7 bases). Germline V gene sequence: CDR1 SGHTA, CDR2 FQGNSA. This CDR3 comprises 16 residues. The germline V and J ends were trimmed by 1 base and 0 bases, with 13 bases remaining between them. CDR3 sequence: CASSLVGGGSSYEQYV. CDR3 DNA sequence: TGTGCCAGCAGCTTAGTAGGGGGGGGGAGCTCCTACGAGCAGTACGTC.

The DNA for the CDR3 is TGTGCCAGCAGTGGATGGGAGATCACTGAAGCTTTCTTT. This encodes CASSGWEITEAFF. This rearrangement joins TRBV2 to TRBJ1-1; no firm D call. The germline V gene encodes CDR1 SNHLY and CDR2 FYNNEI. V was clipped by 4 bases and J by 4 bases, with 10 bases between them. CDR3 length equals 13 residues.

The chain has TRBV5-1 and TRBJ1-4; D possibly corresponds to TRBD1 (5 bases). The CDR3 extends over 13 amino acids. Between the trimmed V and J ends, which lost 4 bases and 6 bases, there was a span of 10 bases. Germline assignment: CDR1 SGHRS and CDR2 YFSETQ. The CDR3 DNA sequence: TGCGCCAGCAGCCCAGGGATAGATGAAAAACTGTTTTTT. The encoded protein is CASSPGIDEKLFF.

This clone has a handful of counts. This chain joins TRBV7-3 and TRBJ1-6; 7 nucleotides align to TRBD1. This CDR3 region has 14 residues. The V and J ends lost 4 bases and 7 bases, in that order; junction bases with no gene match: 4. In germline, CDR1 is SGHTA, CDR2 FQGTGA. The CDR3, as DNA: TGTGCCAGCAGCTCGATCAGGGGGAATTCACCCCTCCACTTT. It is translated as CASSSIRGNSPLHF.